The clone carrying this TCR beta chain has just a few counts. Trimming took off 4 bases at V and 12 bases at J, with 10 bases between the two ends. The CDR3 is 12 residues long. The V gene's germline CDR1 is MNHEY and CDR2 SVGAGI. Per the original data handling: Nucleated cell counts were estimated from reference gene primer amplification. The assay was immunoSEQ multiplex PCR, and TCRdb's table has in-frame clones only and misses some. The V and J calls and the clone size are those of that table, but D and trimming were determined from the DNA. The sample contains tens of thousands of clones, 70% to 90% of which appear only once. The sample belongs to a study of blood T cell repertoires in COVID-19. Study-level background: Collection of acute and convalescent COVID-19 samples took place in the United States, Italy and Spain. Sources were T cells, B-cell-depleted T cells, or PBMCs; the material itself was cDNA or gDNA.

This clonotype originated in a woman in her fifties or sixties with acute or convalescent COVID-19. Sequences were obtained from peripheral blood. V usage is TRBV6-5 and J usage is TRBJ1-6; D not certain. The chain's CDR3 is CASSFRKRPLHF. CDR3 sequence (DNA): TGTGCCAGCAGTTTCCGGAAGCGACCCCTCCACTTT.